These T cell receptor beta chains were read from a single sample in a study of Ad26.COV2.S vaccination and SARS-CoV-2 variants. Measured with immunoSEQ multiplex PCR; TCRdb has only the in-frame clones, and not every one. The profile shows almost 400,000 clones, approximately 91% of them singletons. The source was peripheral blood, collected in a trial of Ad26.COV2.S vaccine versus placebo. The receptor set was obtained from a person aged 18-60 years who received the Ad26.COV2.S COVID-19 vaccine or a placebo. Both conserved end residues are part of each CDR3. D genes are given only for firm matches. Part of the rows lack a size; the others show once, few, many or a class for expanded clones.

j_gene | abundance | d_gene | v_gene | len | CDR3aa | CDR3nt
TRBJ2-5 | . | TRBD2 | TRBV7-8 | 18 | CASSLGGSSGLTQETQYF | TGTGCCAGCAGCTTAGGCGGGTCTAGCGGGCTAACTCAAGAGACCCAGTACTTC
TRBJ1-2 | . | . | TRBV29-1 | 12 | CSVQTGSYGYTF | TGCAGCGTCCAGACCGGGTCCTATGGCTACACCTTC
TRBJ2-7 | once | . | TRBV5-1 | 14 | CASSLSEYAYEQYF | TGCGCCAGCAGCTTGTCCGAGTATGCCTACGAGCAGTACTTC
TRBJ1-1 | . | . | TRBV19 | 12 | CASSIKGAKAFF | TGTGCCAGTAGTATAAAGGGAGCGAAAGCTTTCTTT
TRBJ2-5 | . | TRBD1 | TRBV19 | 16 | CASSIRGPPWEETQYF | TGTGCCAGTAGTATAAGGGGGCCCCCGTGGGAAGAGACCCAGTACTTC
TRBJ1-2 | . | . | TRBV15 | 13 | CATSRPQGHGYTF | TGTGCCACCAGCAGACCTCAGGGACATGGCTACACCTTC
TRBJ2-7 | . | TRBD1 | TRBV29-1 | 13 | CSAKDRGLGEQYF | TGCAGCGCCAAGGACAGGGGGCTGGGAGAGCAGTACTTC
TRBJ1-4 | . | . | TRBV5-1 | 14 | CASSGGTTNEKLFF | TGCGCCAGCAGCGGCGGGACGACTAATGAAAAACTGTTTTTT
TRBJ2-7 | . | . | TRBV28 | 11 | CASRLWDEQYF | TGTGCCAGCAGGCTCTGGGACGAGCAGTACTTC
TRBJ1-2 | . | TRBD1 | TRBV6-2/TRBV6-3 | 16 | CASSPMTGGPSYGYTF | TGTGCCAGCAGTCCAATGACAGGGGGGCCCTCCTATGGCTACACCTTC
TRBJ2-2 | . | TRBD1 | TRBV14 | 13 | CASRSGGGGELFF | TGTGCCAGCCGTTCAGGGGGCGGCGGGGAGCTGTTTTTT
TRBJ1-2 | . | . | TRBV30 | 13 | CAWNAGFSYGYTF | TGTGCCTGGAATGCCGGTTTCAGTTATGGCTACACCTTC
TRBJ2-7 | . | . | TRBV6-2/TRBV6-3 | 15 | CASSLGGTGLSEQYF | TGTGCCAGCAGTTTAGGAGGGACGGGCCTGAGCGAGCAGTACTTC
TRBJ1-1 | once | . | TRBV28 | 12 | CASRDMNTEAFF | TGTGCCAGCCGGGACATGAACACTGAAGCTTTCTTT
TRBJ1-1 | . | . | TRBV3-1/TRBV3-2 | 14 | CASSLAGENTEAFF | TGTGCCAGCAGCCTCGCAGGAGAGAACACTGAAGCTTTCTTT
TRBJ2-1 | . | . | TRBV30 | 11 | CAWTPAREQFF | TGTGCCTGGACCCCCGCGAGAGAGCAGTTCTTC
TRBJ2-7 | . | . | TRBV4-2 | 13 | CASSQVLSRAQYF | TGTGCCAGCAGCCAAGTTCTTTCGAGGGCTCAGTACTTC
TRBJ2-3 | . | TRBD2 | TRBV6-2/TRBV6-3 | 15 | CASSLGLAETDTQYF | TGTGCCAGCAGTCTAGGACTAGCGGAGACAGATACGCAGTATTTT
TRBJ1-2 | . | . | TRBV19 | 13 | CASSLDSRYGYTF | TGTGCCAGTAGCCTGGACAGTCGCTATGGCTACACCTTC
TRBJ2-2 | few | . | TRBV5-1 | 16 | CASSLKSSAYTGELFF | TGCGCCAGCAGCTTGAAATCTAGCGCATACACCGGGGAGCTGTTTTTT
TRBJ2-1 | . | . | TRBV7-2 | 15 | CASSPRSGSYNEQFF | TGTGCCAGCAGCCCCAGATCGGGATCCTACAATGAGCAGTTCTTC
TRBJ1-2 | . | . | TRBV27 | 14 | CASSLSGHRGGYTF | TGTGCCAGCAGTTTATCTGGACATAGGGGGGGCTACACCTTC
TRBJ1-6 | . | . | TRBV28 | 15 | CASSVRQPYNSPLHF | TGTGCCAGCAGTGTAAGGCAGCCGTATAATTCACCCCTCCACTTT
TRBJ1-3 | once | . | TRBV18 | 13 | CASSPGFGNTIYF | TGTGCCAGCTCACCAGGGTTCGGAAACACCATATATTTT
TRBJ2-2 | . | . | TRBV19 | 14 | CASSGVRGTGELFF | TGTGCCAGTAGTGGGGTCCGGGGCACCGGGGAGCTGTTTTTT
TRBJ2-4 | few | . | TRBV28 | 10 | CASSFGGEYF | TGTGCCAGCAGTTTTGGGGGAGAGTACTTC
TRBJ1-4 | . | . | TRBV11-3 | 15 | CASSLAAGGGEKLFF | TGTGCCAGCAGCTTAGCGGCGGGGGGCGGTGAAAAACTGTTTTTT
TRBJ1-5 | few | . | TRBV6-4 | 15 | CASSESLSGDQPQHF | TGTGCCAGCAGTGAGAGCCTCAGTGGGGATCAGCCCCAGCATTTT
TRBJ2-1 | few | . | TRBV5-1 | 13 | CASSLTSRNEQFF | TGCGCCAGCAGCTTGACTAGCCGGAATGAGCAGTTCTTC
TRBJ2-3 | once | . | TRBV7-9 | 14 | CASSLTRDTDTQYF | TGTGCCAGCAGCTTGACTAGGGACACAGATACGCAGTATTTT
TRBJ1-4 | . | . | TRBV19 | 14 | CASSPMATNEKLFF | TGTGCCAGTAGTCCCATGGCAACTAATGAAAAACTGTTTTTT
TRBJ2-7 | . | . | TRBV7-9 | 15 | CASSLDAGSSYEQYF | TGTGCCAGCAGCTTAGACGCTGGGAGCTCCTACGAGCAGTACTTC
TRBJ2-7 | . | TRBD2 | TRBV10-2 | 13 | CASKGGSYYEQYF | TGCGCCAGCAAAGGCGGGAGTTACTACGAGCAGTACTTC
TRBJ1-6 | . | TRBD1 | TRBV5-6 | 16 | CASSPGQGDPNSPLHF | TGTGCCAGCAGCCCGGGACAGGGAGATCCTAATTCACCCCTCCACTTT
TRBJ1-5 | . | . | TRBV6-5 | 15 | CASRAVPSFNQPQHF | TGTGCCAGCAGGGCAGTTCCTTCATTCAATCAGCCCCAGCATTTT
TRBJ1-2 | . | . | TRBV5-1 | 14 | CASSLDGSYYGYTF | TGCGCCAGCAGCTTGGACGGTTCTTACTATGGCTACACCTTC
TRBJ2-4 | . | . | TRBV3-1/TRBV3-2 | 12 | CASSLDVNIQYF | TGTGCCAGCAGCCTCGATGTAAACATTCAGTACTTC
TRBJ1-2 | many | . | TRBV6-5 | 12 | CASSSPRDGYTF | TGTGCCAGCAGTTCCCCGAGGGATGGCTACACCTTC
TRBJ1-1 | . | . | TRBV30 | 16 | CAWIYRASGFDTEAFF | TGTGCCTGGATATACAGGGCTTCGGGGTTTGACACTGAAGCTTTCTTT
TRBJ2-1 | few | TRBD1 | TRBV6-5 | 13 | CASRSLQGQGQFF | TGTGCCAGCCGCTCCCTTCAAGGACAGGGACAGTTCTTC
TRBJ2-7 | . | TRBD1 | TRBV28 | 17 | CASSQRPMGQGFNEQYF | TGTGCCAGCAGTCAAAGGCCTATGGGACAGGGGTTCAACGAGCAGTACTTC
TRBJ1-2 | few | TRBD1 | TRBV5-4 | 14 | CASSPDRANYGYTF | TGTGCCAGCAGCCCCGACAGGGCTAACTATGGCTACACCTTC
TRBJ2-7 | . | . | TRBV12-3/TRBV12-4 | 12 | CASSQGKYEQYF | TGTGCCAGCAGTCAAGGGAAATACGAGCAGTACTTC
TRBJ1-6 | . | . | TRBV28 | 12 | CASRVSGSPLHF | TGTGCCAGCAGGGTTTCGGGCTCACCCCTCCACTTT
TRBJ2-5 | . | . | TRBV27 | 18 | CASSFWFYLPGPQETQYF | TGTGCCAGCAGTTTTTGGTTTTACTTACCGGGGCCCCAAGAGACCCAGTACTTC
TRBJ1-4 | . | TRBD1 | TRBV6-5 | 14 | CASSSTGGSEKLFF | TGTGCCAGCAGTTCGACAGGGGGAAGTGAAAAACTGTTTTTT
TRBJ1-1 | . | . | TRBV29-1 | 13 | CSVEGSRGTEAFF | TGCAGCGTTGAGGGCAGCCGAGGGACTGAAGCTTTCTTT
TRBJ1-5 | . | . | TRBV10-3 | 15 | CAISQGLLRNQPQHF | TGTGCCATCAGCCAGGGGTTATTGCGAAATCAGCCCCAGCATTTT
TRBJ1-2 | . | TRBD1 | TRBV24-1 | 14 | CATSEWDRSYGYTF | TGTGCCACCAGTGAGTGGGACAGGAGCTATGGCTACACCTTC
TRBJ1-5 | . | . | TRBV6-5 | 15 | CASRPTRGSNQPQHF | TGTGCCAGCAGGCCGACAAGGGGTAGCAATCAGCCCCAGCATTTT
TRBJ1-5 | . | . | TRBV12-3/TRBV12-4 | 12 | CASSLYGQPQHF | TGTGCCAGCAGTTTATATGGTCAGCCCCAGCATTTT